The TCR beta chain described here comes from a study of blood T cells in healthy people across ages. This clonotype was counted only a few times. The antigen is undetermined. V lost 1 base to trimming and J lost 2 bases, with 15 bases between them. The CDR3 is 16 amino acids. Germline V gives CDR1 SGHTA, CDR2 FQGNSA. Study findings and constraints: As naive T cell percentage varied, TCR beta diversity correlated strongly with it. Compared with aged donors, long-lived donors showed fewer expanded clones, suggesting selection.

For the second PCR, which ran for about 7 to 11 cycles, a sample-barcoded 5' primer and a J-beta primer mix were used. From the 5' RACE reads, TCRdb called clonotypes with MiXCR, one entry per CDR3 protein. The sample yields 1.5 million to 2 million distinct CDR3 sequences, just under 50% seen once. This chain uses TRBV7-2 with TRBJ2-7, with D possibly matching TRBD2 (5 bases). Sample: blood. This clonotype was sampled from a middle-aged woman in good health. The CDR3 DNA is TGTGCCAGCAGCTTAGAGGCTAGCCGGTCTCCCTACGAGCAGTACTTC. The encoded protein is CASSLEASRSPYEQYF.